The 5 T cell receptor beta chains in this list originate from one sample, sequenced in a study of blood T cell repertoires in COVID-19. The assay was immunoSEQ multiplex PCR, and TCRdb's table has in-frame clones only and misses some. Among 80,000 to 95,000 clones listed, over 75% were seen once. Specimen: peripheral blood. These receptors originate from a human donor in a cohort sampled during active COVID-19.

This clone came up a few times. This sequence joins TRBV6-2 or TRBV6-3 and TRBJ2-1, with 12 bases identical to TRBD1. CDR1 MNHEY and CDR2 SVGEGT come from the germline V gene. With 6 bases clipped from V and 8 bases from J, the junction kept 5 bases outside the gene matches. This CDR3 contains 14 residues. CDR3 in amino acids: CASSRGQGAYEQFF. Written as DNA, the CDR3 is TGTGCCAGCAGCAGGGGACAGGGGGCGTATGAGCAGTTCTTC.

The chain combines TRBV6-5 with TRBJ2-5; 9 bases align to TRBD2. The germline gives CDR1 MNHEY, CDR2 SVGAGI. Trimming removed 6 bases from V and 5 bases from J; junction bases left unmatched: 10. The CDR3 is made up of 15 amino acids. Written as DNA, the CDR3 is TGTGCCAGCAGCCGTCCCTCAGCGGGAGGTGAGACCCAGTACTTC. Translation gives CASSRPSAGGETQYF.

The chain couples TRBV5-1 to TRBJ2-7, with 14 bases fitting TRBD2. The germline gives CDR1 SGHRS, CDR2 YFSETQ. J was trimmed by 3 bases and V by 3 bases; bases with no gene match: 2. The CDR3 totals 15 residues. In DNA, the CDR3 is TGCGCCAGCAGCTCGGGACTAGCGGGAGACTACGAGCAGTACTTC. Protein product: CASSSGLAGDYEQYF.

The chain carries TRBV5-1 and TRBJ1-1, with TRBD1 as a possible D gene (5 bases). CDR3 length equals 16 residues. CDR1 is SGHRS, CDR2 YFSETQ, per germline. V lost 3 bases and J lost 0, with 15 bases in between. CDR3 sequence (DNA): TGCGCCAGCAGCTCGCCTCGGGGGAAAATGAACACTGAAGCTTTCTTT. This gives the protein CASSSPRGKMNTEAFF. Together with reference TRBV5-1 and TRBJ1-1, the CDR3 gives the full variable domain: KAGVTQTPRYLIKTRGQQVTLSCSPISGHRSVSWYQQTPGQGLQFLFEYFSETQRNKGNFPGRFSGRQFSNSRSEMNVSTLELGDSALYLCASSSPRGKMNTEAFFGQGTRLTVV.

There are a few counts of this clone. This rearrangement joins TRBV5-1 to TRBJ1-2; D remains unclear. V dropped 4 bases and J dropped 8 bases, with 15 bases sitting between them. The CDR3 has 13 amino acids. Germline V gives CDR1 SGHRS, CDR2 YFSETQ. The CDR3 DNA is TGCGCCAGCAGCCCCCCCGGGGTCGAGGGCTACACCTTC. Its protein product is CASSPPGVEGYTF.